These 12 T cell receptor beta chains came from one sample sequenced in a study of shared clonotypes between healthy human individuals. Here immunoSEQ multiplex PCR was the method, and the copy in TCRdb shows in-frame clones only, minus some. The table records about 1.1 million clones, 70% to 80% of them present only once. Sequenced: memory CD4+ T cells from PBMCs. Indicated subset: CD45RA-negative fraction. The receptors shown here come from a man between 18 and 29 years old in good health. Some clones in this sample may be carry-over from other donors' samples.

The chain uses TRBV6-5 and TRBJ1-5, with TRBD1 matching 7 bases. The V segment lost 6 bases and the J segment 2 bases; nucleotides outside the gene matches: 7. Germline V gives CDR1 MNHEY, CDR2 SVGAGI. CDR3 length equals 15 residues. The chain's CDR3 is CASRPGTAGNQPQHF. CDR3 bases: TGTGCCAGCAGACCCGGGACAGCTGGCAATCAGCCCCAGCATTTT.

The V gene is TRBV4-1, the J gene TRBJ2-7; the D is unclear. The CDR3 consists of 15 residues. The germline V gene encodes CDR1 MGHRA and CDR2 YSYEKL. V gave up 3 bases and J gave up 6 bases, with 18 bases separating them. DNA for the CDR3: TGCGCCAGCAGCCAGAATTCGAACTTTCTGTTCGAGCAGTACTTC. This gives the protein CASSQNSNFLFEQYF.

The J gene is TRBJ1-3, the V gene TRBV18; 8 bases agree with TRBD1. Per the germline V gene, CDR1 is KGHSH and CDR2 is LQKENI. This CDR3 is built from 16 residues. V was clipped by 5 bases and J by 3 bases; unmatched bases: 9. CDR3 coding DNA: TGTGCCAGCTCAGTTACTCAGGGGGCGCTTGGAAACACCATATATTTT. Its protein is CASSVTQGALGNTIYF.

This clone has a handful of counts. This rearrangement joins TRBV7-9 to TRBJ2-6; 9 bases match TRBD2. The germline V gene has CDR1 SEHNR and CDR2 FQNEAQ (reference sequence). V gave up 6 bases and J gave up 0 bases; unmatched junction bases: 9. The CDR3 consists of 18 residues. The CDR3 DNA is TGTGCCAGCAGAGCTGCCGGGACTAGCTCCTCTGGGGCCAACGTCCTGACTTTC. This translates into CASRAAGTSSSGANVLTF.

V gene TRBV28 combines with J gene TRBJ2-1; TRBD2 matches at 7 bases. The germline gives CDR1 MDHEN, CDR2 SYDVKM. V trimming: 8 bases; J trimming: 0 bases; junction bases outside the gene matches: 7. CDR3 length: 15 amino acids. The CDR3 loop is CASLSLADSYNEQFF. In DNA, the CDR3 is TGTGCCAGCCTGTCCCTAGCGGACTCCTACAATGAGCAGTTCTTC. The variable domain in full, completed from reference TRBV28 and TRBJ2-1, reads DVKVTQSSRYLVKRTGEKVFLECVQDMDHENMFWYRQDPGLGLRLIYFSYDVKMKEKGDIPEGYSVSREKKERFSLILESASTNQTSMYLCASLSLADSYNEQFFGPGTRLTVL.

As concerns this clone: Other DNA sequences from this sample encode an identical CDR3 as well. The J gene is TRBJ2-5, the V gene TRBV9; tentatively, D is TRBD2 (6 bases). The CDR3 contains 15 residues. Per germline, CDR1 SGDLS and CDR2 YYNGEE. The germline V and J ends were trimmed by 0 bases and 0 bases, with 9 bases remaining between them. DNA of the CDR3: TGTGCCAGCAGCGTAGGTGCGGGAAACCAAGAGACCCAGTACTTC. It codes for CASSVGAGNQETQYF.

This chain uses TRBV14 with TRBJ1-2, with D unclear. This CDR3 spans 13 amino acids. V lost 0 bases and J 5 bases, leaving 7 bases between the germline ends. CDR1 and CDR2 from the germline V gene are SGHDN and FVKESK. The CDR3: CASSQDQSYGYTF. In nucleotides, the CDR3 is TGTGCCAGCAGCCAAGATCAGAGTTATGGCTACACCTTC. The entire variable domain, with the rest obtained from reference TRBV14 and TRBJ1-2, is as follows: EAGVTQFPSHSVIEKGQTVTLRCDPISGHDNLYWYRRVMGKEIKFLLHFVKESKQDESGMPNNRFLAERTGGTYSTLKVQPAELEDSGVYFCASSQDQSYGYTFGSGTRLTVV.

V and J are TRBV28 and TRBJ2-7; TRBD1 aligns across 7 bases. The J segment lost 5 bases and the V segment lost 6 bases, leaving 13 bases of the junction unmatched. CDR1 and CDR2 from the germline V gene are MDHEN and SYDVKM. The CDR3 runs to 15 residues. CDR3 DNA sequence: TGTGCCAGCAGCCCCTCCGGGACAGTGTTCAACGAGCAGTACTTC. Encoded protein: CASSPSGTVFNEQYF.

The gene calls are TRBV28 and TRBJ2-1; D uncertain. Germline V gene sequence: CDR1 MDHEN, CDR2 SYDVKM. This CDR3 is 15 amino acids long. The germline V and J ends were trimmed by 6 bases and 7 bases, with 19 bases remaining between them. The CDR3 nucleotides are TGTGCCAGCAGCCCAAGTGGCCTAGGACGGAATGAGCAGTTCTTC. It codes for CASSPSGLGRNEQFF. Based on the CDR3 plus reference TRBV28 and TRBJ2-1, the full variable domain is DVKVTQSSRYLVKRTGEKVFLECVQDMDHENMFWYRQDPGLGLRLIYFSYDVKMKEKGDIPEGYSVSREKKERFSLILESASTNQTSMYLCASSPSGLGRNEQFFGPGTRLTVL.

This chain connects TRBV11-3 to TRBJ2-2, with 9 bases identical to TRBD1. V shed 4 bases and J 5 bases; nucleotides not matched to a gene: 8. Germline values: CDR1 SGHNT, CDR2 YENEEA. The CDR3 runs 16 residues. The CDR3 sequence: CASSSPGQGRTGELFF. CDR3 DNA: TGTGCCAGCAGCTCACCGGGACAGGGTAGAACCGGGGAGCTGTTTTTT.

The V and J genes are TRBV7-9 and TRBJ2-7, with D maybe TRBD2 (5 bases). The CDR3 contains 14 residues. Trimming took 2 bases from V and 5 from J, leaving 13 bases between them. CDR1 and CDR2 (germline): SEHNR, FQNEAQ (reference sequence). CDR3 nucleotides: TGTGCCAGCAGCTTACTCACTAGGAGTGACGAGCAGTACTTC. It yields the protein CASSLLTRSDEQYF.

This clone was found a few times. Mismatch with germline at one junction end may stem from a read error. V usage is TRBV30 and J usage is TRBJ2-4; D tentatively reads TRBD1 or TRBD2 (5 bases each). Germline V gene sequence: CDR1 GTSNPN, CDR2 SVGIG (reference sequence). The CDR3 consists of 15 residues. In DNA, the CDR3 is TGTGCCTGGGGTGTTGGGACCATAGCCAAAAACATTCAGTACTTC. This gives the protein CAWGVGTIAKNIQYF. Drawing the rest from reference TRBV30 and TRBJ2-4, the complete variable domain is SQTIHQWPATLVQPVGSPLSLECTVEGTSNPNLYWYRQAAGRGLQLLFYSVGIGQISSEVPQNLSASRPQDRQFILSSKKLLLSDSGFYLCAWGVGTIAKNIQYFGAGTRLSVL.